The clone carrying this T cell receptor beta chain was counted only a few times. Its antigen is not identified. These data come from a study of T-cell memory formation after mild COVID-19. On the study more broadly: Across donors, TCR clusters were largely donor specific. Study results and caveats: Contracting CD4+ clones were located mainly in CM and EM, and CD8+ clones in EMRA.

The V gene's germline CDR1 is SGHVS and CDR2 FNYEAQ. The V gene lost 7 bases and the J gene lost 4 bases, with 11 bases spanning the gap. CDR3 size: 14 residues. One entry per CDR3 protein, called by TCRdb with MiXCR from the 5' RACE reads. The table lists roughly 450,000 distinct CDR3 sequences, 15% to 20% of them singletons. The specimen was PBMCs or a T cell subset sorted from them (not recorded which). The chain joins TRBV7-6 to TRBJ1-6; weak D call: TRBD1 (5 bases). This receptor was identified in an adult woman who had mild COVID-19 (a few samples of this study predate the infection). Cell type and time point are not known. Here the CDR3 reads CASMRGLYNSPLHF. CDR3 in DNA: TGTGCCAGCATGAGGGGCCTGTATAATTCACCCCTCCACTTT.